Given below is one T cell receptor beta chain in context. Produced via immunoSEQ multiplex PCR; TCRdb's table is partial and in-frame only. The profile covers more than 150,000 clones, with around 87% appearing a single time and roughly 0.57% taken by the ten largest. The sample is drawn from a study of blood T cell repertoires in COVID-19. The overall study: The United States, Italy and Spain provided the acute and convalescent COVID-19 samples. Sample material is recorded as cDNA or gDNA derived from T cells, B-cell-depleted T cells, or PBMCs.

The CDR3 consists of 16 residues. Trimming took 3 bases from V and 8 from J; bases not matched to a gene: 12. Germline-derived CDR1 and CDR2 are SEHNR and FQNEAQ (reference sequence). Seattle's enrolled individuals joined amid active infection and were then monitored longitudinally. The V call is TRBV7-9, the J call TRBJ1-4, with 7 bases fitting TRBD1. This TCR was sampled from a man aged 55 to 70 with COVID-19, enrolled during active disease. Sequencing used peripheral blood. CDR3: CASSFKPGQRTEKLFF. The DNA of the CDR3 is TGTGCCAGCAGCTTCAAACCGGGACAGAGGACCGAAAAACTGTTTTTT.